This TCR beta chain was recovered during a study of blood T cell repertoires in COVID-19. Study-wide background: Sites across the United States, Italy and Spain contributed samples from acute and convalescent COVID-19. PBMCs, B-cell-depleted T cells, or T cells provided the cDNA or gDNA that made up the material.

In the study's own analysis: Counts of nucleated cells, estimated from reference gene primer amplification, were obtained. Assay used: immunoSEQ multiplex PCR; TCRdb lists only in-frame clones, some missing. V, J and clone size are taken as reported in that table, and D and trimming were inferred from the DNA itself. The sample contains about 120,000 clones, around 86% of which appear only once. What was sequenced was peripheral blood. The receptor was derived from an older man with acute or convalescent COVID-19.

The CDR3, as DNA: TGTGCCAGCAGCTTCGATCCCAGCTCCTATAATTCACCCCTCCACTTT. The encoded protein is CASSFDPSSYNSPLHF. The gene calls are TRBV5-6 and TRBJ1-6; D gene uncertain. V lost 2 bases and J 0 bases, leaving 9 bases between the germline ends. This CDR3 has 16 amino acids. Germline loops: CDR1 SGHDT, CDR2 YYEEEE.